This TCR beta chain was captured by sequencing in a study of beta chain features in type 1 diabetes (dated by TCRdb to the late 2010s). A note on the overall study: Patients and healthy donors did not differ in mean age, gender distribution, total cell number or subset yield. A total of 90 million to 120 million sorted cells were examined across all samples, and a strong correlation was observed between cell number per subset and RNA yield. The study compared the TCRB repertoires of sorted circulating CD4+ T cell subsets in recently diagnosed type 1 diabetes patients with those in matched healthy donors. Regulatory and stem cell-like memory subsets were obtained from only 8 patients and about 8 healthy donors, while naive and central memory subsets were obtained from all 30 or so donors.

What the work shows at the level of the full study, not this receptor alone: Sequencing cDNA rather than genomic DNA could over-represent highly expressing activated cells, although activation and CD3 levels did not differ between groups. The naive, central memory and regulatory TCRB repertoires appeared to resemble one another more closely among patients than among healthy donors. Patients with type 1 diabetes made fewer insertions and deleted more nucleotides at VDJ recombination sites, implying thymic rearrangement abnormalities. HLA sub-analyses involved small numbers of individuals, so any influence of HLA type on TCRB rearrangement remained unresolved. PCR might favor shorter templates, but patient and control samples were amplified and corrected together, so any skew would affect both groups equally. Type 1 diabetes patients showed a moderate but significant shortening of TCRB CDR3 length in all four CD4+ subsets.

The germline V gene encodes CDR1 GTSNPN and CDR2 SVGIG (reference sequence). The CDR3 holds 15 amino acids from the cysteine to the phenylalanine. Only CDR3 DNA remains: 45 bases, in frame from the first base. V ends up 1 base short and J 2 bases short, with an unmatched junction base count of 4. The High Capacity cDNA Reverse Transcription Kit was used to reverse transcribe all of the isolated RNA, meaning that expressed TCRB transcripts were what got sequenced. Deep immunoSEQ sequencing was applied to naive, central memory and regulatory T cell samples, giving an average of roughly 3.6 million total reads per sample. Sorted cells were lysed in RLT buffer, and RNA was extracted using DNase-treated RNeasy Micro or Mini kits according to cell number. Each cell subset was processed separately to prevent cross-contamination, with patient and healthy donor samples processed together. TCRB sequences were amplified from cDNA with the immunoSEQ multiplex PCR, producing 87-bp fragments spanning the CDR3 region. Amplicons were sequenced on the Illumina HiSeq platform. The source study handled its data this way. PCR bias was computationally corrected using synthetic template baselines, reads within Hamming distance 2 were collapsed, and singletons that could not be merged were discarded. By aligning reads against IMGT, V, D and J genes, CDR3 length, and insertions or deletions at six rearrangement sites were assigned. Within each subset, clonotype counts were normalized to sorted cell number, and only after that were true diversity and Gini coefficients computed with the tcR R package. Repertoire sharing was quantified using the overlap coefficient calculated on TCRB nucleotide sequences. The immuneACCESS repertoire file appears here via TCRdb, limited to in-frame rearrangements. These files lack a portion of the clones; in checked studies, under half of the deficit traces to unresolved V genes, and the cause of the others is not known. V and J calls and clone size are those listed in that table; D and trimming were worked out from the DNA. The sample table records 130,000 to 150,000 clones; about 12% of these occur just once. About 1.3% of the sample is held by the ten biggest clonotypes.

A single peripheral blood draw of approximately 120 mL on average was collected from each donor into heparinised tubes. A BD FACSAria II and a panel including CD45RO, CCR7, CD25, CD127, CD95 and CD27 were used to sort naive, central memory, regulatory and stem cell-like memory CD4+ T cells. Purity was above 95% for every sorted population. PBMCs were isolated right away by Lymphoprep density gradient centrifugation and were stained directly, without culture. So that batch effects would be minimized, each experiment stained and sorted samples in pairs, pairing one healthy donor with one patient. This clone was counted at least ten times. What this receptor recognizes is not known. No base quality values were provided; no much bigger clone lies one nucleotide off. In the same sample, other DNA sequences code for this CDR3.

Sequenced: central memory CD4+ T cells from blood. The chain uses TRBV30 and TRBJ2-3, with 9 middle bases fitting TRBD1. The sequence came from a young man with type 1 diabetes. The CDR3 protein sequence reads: CAWSAGQGSTDTQYF. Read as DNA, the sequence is TGTGCCTGGAGTGCGGGACAGGGATCCACAGATACGCAGTATTTT.